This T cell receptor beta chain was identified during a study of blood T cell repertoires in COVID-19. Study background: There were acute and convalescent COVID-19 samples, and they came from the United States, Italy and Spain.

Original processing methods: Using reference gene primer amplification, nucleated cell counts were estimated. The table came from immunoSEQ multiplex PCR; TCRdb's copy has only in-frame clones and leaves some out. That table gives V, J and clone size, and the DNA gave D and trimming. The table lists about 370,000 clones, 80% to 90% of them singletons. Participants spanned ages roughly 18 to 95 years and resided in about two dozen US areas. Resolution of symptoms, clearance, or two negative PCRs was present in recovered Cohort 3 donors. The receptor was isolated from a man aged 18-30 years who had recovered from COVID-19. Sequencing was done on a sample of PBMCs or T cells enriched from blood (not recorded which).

The CDR3 sequence is CASSLGLEAFF. The CDR3 coding sequence is TGCGCCAGCAGCTTGGGGCTTGAAGCTTTCTTT. The chain employs TRBV5-1 and TRBJ1-1; D is unresolved. CDR3 length: 11 amino acids. The V gene lost 0 bases and the J gene lost 7 bases, with 4 bases spanning the gap. Germline CDR1 and CDR2: SGHRS and YFSETQ.